The next 7 T cell receptor beta chains were all read from a single sample in a study of cytotoxic CD8 clonotypes in ibrutinib-treated CLL. TCRdb keeps only in-frame clones here, not all; method: immunoSEQ multiplex PCR. The repertoire holds 150,000 to 250,000 clones, with approximately 68% as singletons. The sample here was PBMCs, taken after 24 months of ibrutinib treatment. The receptor set was obtained from a human donor with chronic lymphocytic leukemia.

This clone was picked up one time. The chain combines TRBV7-6 with TRBJ2-2; 13 bases fit TRBD2. After removal of 3 bases from V and 5 bases from J, the junction contained 3 bases not matched to a gene. In germline, CDR1 is SGHVS, CDR2 FNYEAQ. The CDR3 sequence is 16 residues long. CDR3 DNA sequence: TGTGCCAGCAGCTTTAAGGGACTAGCGGGAACCGGGGAGCTGTTTTTT. Its translation: CASSFKGLAGTGELFF. Variable domain in full (rest from reference TRBV7-6 and TRBJ2-2): GAGVSQSPRYKVTKRGQDVALRCDPISGHVSLYWYRQALGQGPEFLTYFNYEAQQDKSGLPNDRFSAERPEGSISTLTIQRTEQRDSAMYRCASSFKGLAGTGELFFGEGSRLTVL.

The V gene is TRBV5-1, the J gene TRBJ2-1, with TRBD1 matching 10 bases. V shed 1 base, J shed 7 bases, and the junction held 5 bases outside the gene matches. Germline loops: CDR1 SGHRS, CDR2 YFSETQ. The CDR3 runs 15 residues. CDR3 amino acids: CASSLLGQGLNEQFF. The CDR3 DNA sequence: TGCGCCAGCAGCTTGTTGGGACAGGGGTTGAATGAGCAGTTCTTC.

The V and J genes are TRBV28 and TRBJ2-1; TRBD2 aligns across 11 bases. The germline CDR1 and CDR2 sequences are MDHEN and SYDVKM. Trimming cost V 5 bases and J 2 bases; bases outside gene matches: 5. The length of the CDR3 is 16 residues. The CDR3 protein is CASSNLAGGPYNEQFF. The CDR3 coding sequence is TGTGCCAGCAGTAACTTAGCGGGAGGGCCCTACAATGAGCAGTTCTTC.

The rearrangement joins TRBV5-1 to TRBJ1-4; D not resolved. Trimming stripped 4 bases from V and 3 bases from J, with 10 bases between. Germline assignment: CDR1 SGHRS and CDR2 YFSETQ. The CDR3 sequence is 14 residues long. The CDR3 reads CASSPGPANEKLFF. The CDR3 nucleotides read TGCGCCAGCAGCCCGGGTCCCGCTAATGAAAAACTGTTTTTT.

The genes are TRBV5-5 and TRBJ2-1, with 7 bases that match TRBD1. CDR1 and CDR2 from the germline V gene are SGHKS and YYEKEE (reference sequence). J was trimmed by 2 bases and V by 4 bases; bases with no gene match: 9. The CDR3 totals 16 residues. As DNA, the CDR3 is TGTGCCAGCAGCAGGTATATAACAGGGGCCTACAATGAGCAGTTCTTC. It codes for CASSRYITGAYNEQFF. Combining the CDR3 with reference TRBV5-5 and TRBJ2-1 gives the whole variable domain DAGVTQSPTHLIKTRGQQVTLRCSPISGHKSVSWYQQVLGQGPQFIFQYYEKEERGRGNFPDRFSARQFPNYSSELNVNALLLGDSALYLCASSRYITGAYNEQFFGPGTRLTVL.

The chain recombines TRBV7-9 with TRBJ2-3, with 9 bases lining up with TRBD2. V trimming: 5 bases; J trimming: 0 bases; junction bases outside the gene matches: 3. Germline loops: CDR1 SEHNR, CDR2 FQNEAQ (reference sequence). The CDR3 sequence is 15 residues long. The CDR3, as DNA: TGTGCCAGCAGCCCAGGGACTAGCAGCACAGATACGCAGTATTTT. It translates to CASSPGTSSTDTQYF.

The chain links TRBV6-5 to TRBJ2-7; no clear D gene. The CDR3 runs 16 residues. Germline values: CDR1 MNHEY, CDR2 SVGAGI. Trimming shortened V by 4 bases and J by 2 bases, and 18 bases separated the two germline ends. This CDR3 is CASSSLRSTVTYEQYF. The CDR3 bases are TGTGCCAGCAGTTCCCTGAGGAGCACCGTTACCTACGAGCAGTACTTC.